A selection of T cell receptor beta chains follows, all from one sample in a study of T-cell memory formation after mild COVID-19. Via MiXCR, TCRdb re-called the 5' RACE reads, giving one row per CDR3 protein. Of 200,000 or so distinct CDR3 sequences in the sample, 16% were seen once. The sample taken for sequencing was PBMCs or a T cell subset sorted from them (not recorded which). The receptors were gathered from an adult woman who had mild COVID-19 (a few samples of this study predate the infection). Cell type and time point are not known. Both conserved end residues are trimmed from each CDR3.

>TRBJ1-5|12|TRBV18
ASSPGQPGGPQH
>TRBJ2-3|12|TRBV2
ASVGTASTDTQY
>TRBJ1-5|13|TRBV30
AWSLGAYGNQPQH
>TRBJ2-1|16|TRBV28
ASRTGTSGILSYNEQF
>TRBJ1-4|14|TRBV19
ASSIWLTGINEKLF
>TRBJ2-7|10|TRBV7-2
ASSPSGTKAY
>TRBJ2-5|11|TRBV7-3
ASSLWAQETQY
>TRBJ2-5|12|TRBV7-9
ASSTGSAEETQY
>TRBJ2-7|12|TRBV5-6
ASSADRGRHEQY
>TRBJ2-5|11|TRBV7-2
ASSYQGQETQY
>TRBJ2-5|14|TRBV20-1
SASRGTGRTVETQY
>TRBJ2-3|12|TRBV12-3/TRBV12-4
ASSLVRTTDTQY
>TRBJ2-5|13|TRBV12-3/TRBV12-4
ASSWTSGGRETQY
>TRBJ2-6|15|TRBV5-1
ASSGGQGSSGANVLT
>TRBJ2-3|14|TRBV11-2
ASSLETSGDTDTQY
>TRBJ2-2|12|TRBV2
ASKDTARTGELF
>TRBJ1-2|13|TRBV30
AWNRGGLSTVGYT
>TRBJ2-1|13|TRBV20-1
SARDGAGAYNEQF
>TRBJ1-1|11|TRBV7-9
ASTNSGASKAF
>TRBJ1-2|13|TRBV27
ASSPTGRVGLGYT
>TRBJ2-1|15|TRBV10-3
AISSGLAGDLLNEQF
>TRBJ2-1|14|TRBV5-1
ASSLDWQIDYNEQF
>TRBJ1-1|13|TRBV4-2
ASSQEPGRRLEAF
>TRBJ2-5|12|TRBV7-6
ASSSKVGVETQY
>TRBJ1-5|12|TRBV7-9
ASSLTGDNQPQH
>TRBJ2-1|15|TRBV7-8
ASSLNPGTSGYNEQF
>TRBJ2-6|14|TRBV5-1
ASSSTGTSGANVLT
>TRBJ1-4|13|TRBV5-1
ASSIARGNLAKLF
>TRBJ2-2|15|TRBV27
ASSSKYLAGDTGELF
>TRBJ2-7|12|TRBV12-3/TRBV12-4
ASSFSHRRYEQY
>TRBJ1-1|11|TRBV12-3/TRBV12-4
ASSLKDRVRAF
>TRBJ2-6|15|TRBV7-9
ASSLKWGRSGANVLT
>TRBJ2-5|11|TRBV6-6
ASRRTGGETQY
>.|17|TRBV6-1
ASSEATPGQLGLRYEQY
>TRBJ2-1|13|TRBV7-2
ASSPLAGVGNEQF
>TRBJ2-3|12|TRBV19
ASSISKVTDTQY
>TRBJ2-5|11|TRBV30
AWSPGGRETQY
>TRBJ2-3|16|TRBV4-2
ASSLQLGTSGSSDTQY
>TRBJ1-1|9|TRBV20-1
SAKEDTEAF
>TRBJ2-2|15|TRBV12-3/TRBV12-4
ASSLGGPPVSAGELF
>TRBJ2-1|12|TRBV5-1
ASSVQENYNEQF
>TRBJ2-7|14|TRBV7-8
ASSPRLAGGNYEQY
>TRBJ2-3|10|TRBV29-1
SVVLVTDTQY
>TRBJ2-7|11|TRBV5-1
ASGQGANDEQY
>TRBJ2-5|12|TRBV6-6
ASSQEFYVWTQY
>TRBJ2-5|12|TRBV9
ASSDTTGGETQY
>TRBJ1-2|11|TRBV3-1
ASSRDASSGYT
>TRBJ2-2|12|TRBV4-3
ASSQEVSTGELF
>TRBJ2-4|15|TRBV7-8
ASSSGTSGGALNIQY
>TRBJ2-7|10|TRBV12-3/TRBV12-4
ASSFGTYEQY
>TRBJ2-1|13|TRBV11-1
ASSPGTASYNEQF